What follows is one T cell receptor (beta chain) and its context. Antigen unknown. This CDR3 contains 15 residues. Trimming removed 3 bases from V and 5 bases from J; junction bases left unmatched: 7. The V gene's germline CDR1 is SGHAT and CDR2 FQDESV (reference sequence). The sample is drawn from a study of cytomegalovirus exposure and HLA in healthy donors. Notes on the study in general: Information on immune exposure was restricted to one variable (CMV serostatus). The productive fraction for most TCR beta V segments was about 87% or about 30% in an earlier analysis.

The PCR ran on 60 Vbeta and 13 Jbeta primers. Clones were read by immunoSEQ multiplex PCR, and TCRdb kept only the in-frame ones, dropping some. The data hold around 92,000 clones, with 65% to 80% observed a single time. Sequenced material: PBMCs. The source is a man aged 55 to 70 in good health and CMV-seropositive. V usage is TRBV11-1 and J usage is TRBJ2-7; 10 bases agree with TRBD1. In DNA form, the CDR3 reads TGTGCCAGCAGCTTCCCGGGACAGGGGCCCAACGAGCAGTACTTC. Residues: CASSFPGQGPNEQYF.